This T cell receptor beta chain was identified in a study of T cell responses to AZD1222 COVID-19 vaccine. Findings and limits, study-wide: Nearly half of spike-specific TCRs reportedly target unmutated variant regions. Regions 160-218 and 743-854 dominated among vaccine-associated CD4 TCRs spanning spike. Seropositive AZD1222 recipients at baseline numbered only five to seven. The peak T cell response came first, and repertoires were sampled only after it.

Method: immunoSEQ multiplex PCR; TCRdb's copy keeps in-frame clones and lacks some. This table holds some 100,000 clones, approximately 90% found once. This clone came up once. Its antigen is undetermined. The source of this sequence is an adult in good health. Sequenced here: peripheral blood, sampled on day 0 of AZD1222 vaccination.

Here the CDR3 DNA reads TGTGCCAGCAGCCTCAGCCCGGACTATGGCTACACCTTC. Its protein is CASSLSPDYGYTF. This chain links TRBV7-2 with TRBJ1-2; no definite D call. Trimming cost V 5 bases and J 3 bases, with 10 bases left between them. Germline-derived CDR1 and CDR2 are SGHTA and FQGNSA. This CDR3 comprises 13 residues.